This T cell receptor beta chain appears in the sequencing data of a study of shared clonotypes between healthy human individuals. Deep was the level used in running the assay. The table came from immunoSEQ multiplex PCR; TCRdb's copy has only in-frame clones and leaves some out. In the table there are 450,000 or so clones, roughly three quarters of which are singletons. CDR1 is SGHTA, CDR2 FQGNSA, per germline. Trimming pared 3 bases from V and 7 bases from J, leaving 10 bases between. The CDR3 loop spans 14 amino acids. The sequenced sample consisted of PBMCs. The receptor's source is a woman between 40 and 50 years old in good health. Some clones in this sample may be carry-over from other donors' samples. The chain employs TRBV7-2 and TRBJ1-6; D is undetermined. This chain's CDR3 is CASSLANGNSPLHF. The DNA for the CDR3 is TGTGCCAGCAGCTTGGCCAATGGGAATTCACCCCTCCACTTT.